The 20 T cell receptor beta chains in this list originate from one sample, sequenced in a study of cytomegalovirus exposure and HLA in healthy donors. TCRdb's copy holds only in-frame clones and misses some; the assay was immunoSEQ multiplex PCR. The sample shows 98,000 or so clones, 95% of them seen only once. Material for sequencing was PBMCs. The origin of the receptors is a woman between 18 and 30 years old in good health and CMV-seronegative.

A note on this clone: The identical CDR3 is also encoded by other nucleotide sequences in the sample. The chain employs TRBV9 and TRBJ1-5; TRBD1 is a possible D gene (5 bases). The germline CDR1 and CDR2 sequences are SGDLS and YYNGEE. The CDR3 extends over 15 amino acids. V was cut by 0 bases and J by 4 bases, with 11 bases left in between. CDR3 DNA sequence: TGTGCCAGCAGCGTAGGGGGGGGTCTGAATCAGCCCCAGCATTTT. It encodes CASSVGGGLNQPQHF.

This clone has a single count. The chain combines TRBV28 with TRBJ2-3; D perhaps matches TRBD2 (7 bases). The germline V and J ends were trimmed by 8 bases and 3 bases, with 12 bases remaining between them. The CDR3 contains 13 residues. Germline CDR1 and CDR2: MDHEN and SYDVKM. The CDR3 DNA sequence: TGTGCCAGCGCGGGGGCTATAACAGATACGCAGTATTTT. This gives the protein CASAGAITDTQYF.

J is TRBJ2-1 and V is TRBV10-1, with 7 bases that match TRBD2. Germline lookup yields CDR1 WNHNN and CDR2 SYGVQD (reference sequence). The CDR3 has 16 amino acids. Trimming cost V 0 bases and J 9 bases; bases outside gene matches: 11. The DNA for the CDR3 is TGCGCCAGCAGTGAGTCATCACGGGGAGGGTACGGTGAGCAGTTCTTC. It yields the protein CASSESSRGGYGEQFF.

The V and J genes are TRBV9 and TRBJ2-1, with 8 positions matching TRBD2. Unmatched junction bases numbered 2, after V lost 0 bases and J lost 15 bases. Germline CDR1 reads SGDLS; CDR2 reads YYNGEE. The CDR3 has 11 amino acids. The CDR3 nucleotides read TGTGCCAGCAGCGTAGGGACTAGCCTGTTCTTC. This codes for CASSVGTSLFF. The whole variable domain, remainder taken from reference TRBV9 and TRBJ2-1, is DSGVTQTPKHLITATGQRVTLRCSPRSGDLSVYWYQQSLDQGLQFLIQYYNGEERAKGNILERFSAQQFPDLHSELNLSSLELGDSALYFCASSVGTSLFFGPGTRLTVL.

This clone was recorded only once. CDR3 in amino acids: CASSEAGPVGEQYF. CDR3 nucleotides: TGTGCCAGCAGTGAAGCGGGCCCGGTTGGGGAGCAGTACTTC. The rearrangement uses TRBV6-1 and TRBJ2-7; no firm D call. The V and J ends lost 0 bases and 7 bases respectively, with 13 bases between them. The germline CDR1 and CDR2 sequences are MNHNS and SASEGT. This CDR3 region has 14 residues.

The chain carries TRBV6-5 and TRBJ2-3; D is undetermined. This CDR3 region has 14 residues. The V gene's germline CDR1 is MNHEY and CDR2 SVGAGI. Trimming pared 0 bases from V and 2 bases from J, leaving 6 bases between. The CDR3 sequence: CASSYSWATDTQYF. In nucleotides, the CDR3 is TGTGCCAGCAGTTACTCTTGGGCCACAGATACGCAGTATTTT.

This clone was counted between two and nine times. This rearrangement joins TRBV7-3 to TRBJ2-1; 9 bases fit TRBD2. Trimming at V came to 4 bases and at J to 5 bases, leaving 3 bases not matched to a gene. The CDR3 runs to 14 residues. CDR1 and CDR2 from the germline V gene are SGHTA and FQGTGA. The CDR3 coding sequence is TGTGCCAGCAGCTCGGGACTAGCAAACAATGAGCAGTTCTTC. Translating it yields CASSSGLANNEQFF. Together with reference TRBV7-3 and TRBJ2-1, the CDR3 gives the full variable domain: GAGVSQTPSNKVTEKGKYVELRCDPISGHTALYWYRQSLGQGPEFLIYFQGTGAADDSGLPNDRFFAVRPEGSVSTLKIQRTERGDSAVYLCASSSGLANNEQFFGPGTRLTVL.

This clone was detected a few times. This rearrangement joins TRBV6-4 to TRBJ2-1, with unresolved D. Trimming removed 0 bases at V and 10 bases at J, with 10 bases between. The CDR3 runs 13 residues. Germline V gene lookup returns CDR1 MRHNA and CDR2 SNTAGT. The CDR3 nucleotides read TGTGCCAGCAGTGACTCGACTTCAGCAGAGCAGTTCTTC. Protein sequence: CASSDSTSAEQFF.

The chain carries TRBV7-8 and TRBJ2-5, with 16 nucleotides matching TRBD2. The V gene end was trimmed by 5 bases and the J gene end by 2 bases; junction bases not matched to a gene: 2. This CDR3 is 16 amino acids long. Germline V gives CDR1 SGHVS, CDR2 FQNEAQ. The CDR3 protein is CASSAGLAGGQETQYF. The CDR3 DNA reads as TGTGCCAGCAGCGCGGGACTAGCGGGGGGGCAAGAGACCCAGTACTTC.

The V gene is TRBV9, the J gene TRBJ1-1; tentative D call: TRBD1 (5 bases). The CDR3 loop spans 15 amino acids. Looked up from germline, CDR1 is SGDLS and CDR2 is YYNGEE. V was clipped by 3 bases and J by 6 bases, with 18 bases between them. CDR3 bases: TGTGCCAGCAGCGCTACCTTATCGGGGGGTTCTGAAGCTTTCTTT. It specifies CASSATLSGGSEAFF.

The chain uses TRBV29-1 and TRBJ1-2, with 7 positions matching TRBD1. This CDR3 is built from 13 residues. Germline V CDR1 and CDR2: SQVTM, ANQGSEA. Trimming cost V 6 bases and J 3 bases; bases outside gene matches: 7. CDR3 sequence reads: CSVEDRTHYGYTF. The CDR3 region has the DNA TGCAGCGTGGAGGACAGGACCCACTATGGCTACACCTTC.

The rearrangement uses TRBV5-6 and TRBJ2-3; no reliable D call. CDR1 and CDR2 from the germline V gene are SGHDT and YYEEEE. This CDR3 has 13 residues. V shed 7 bases and J shed 0 bases, with 9 bases lying between them. The CDR3 reads CASYRTSTDTQYF. Here the CDR3 DNA reads TGTGCCAGCTACCGAACTAGCACAGATACGCAGTATTTT.

The chain combines TRBV5-1 with TRBJ2-1; D is undetermined. V was shortened by 0 bases and J by 2 bases, with 6 bases between the two germline ends. Per germline, CDR1 SGHRS and CDR2 YFSETQ. The CDR3 covers 14 residues. The CDR3 DNA is TGCGCCAGCAGCTTGGGTAGCACCTACAATGAGCAGTTCTTC. As protein: CASSLGSTYNEQFF.

The chain uses TRBV7-9 and TRBJ1-4, with unresolved D. Germline V gene data show CDR1 as SEHNR and CDR2 as FQNEAQ (reference sequence). The CDR3 extends over 12 amino acids. V shed 0 bases and J shed 8 bases, with 4 bases lying between them. The CDR3 region is CASSLALEKLFF. In DNA form, the CDR3 reads TGTGCCAGCAGCTTAGCATTAGAAAAACTGTTTTTT.

This clone has just one count. The chain couples TRBV7-8 to TRBJ2-7, with 11 positions matching TRBD1. The V gene end was trimmed by 6 bases and the J gene end by 2 bases; junction bases not matched to a gene: 6. The CDR3 is 15 amino acids. Per germline, CDR1 SGHVS and CDR2 FQNEAQ. CDR3 protein: CASSARTGGPYEQYF. In nucleotides, the CDR3 is TGTGCCAGCAGTGCACGGACAGGGGGCCCCTACGAGCAGTACTTC. Full variable domain (outside the CDR3, taken from reference TRBV7-8 and TRBJ2-7): GAGVSQSPRYKVAKRGQDVALRCDPISGHVSLFWYQQALGQGPEFLTYFQNEAQLDKSGLPSDRFFAERPEGSVSTLKIQRTQQEDSAVYLCASSARTGGPYEQYFGPGTRLTVT.

The chain joins TRBV5-1 to TRBJ1-4; TRBD1 matches 11 bases. The CDR3 extends over 16 amino acids. Trimming at V came to 2 bases and at J to 8 bases, leaving 8 bases not matched to a gene. Germline CDR1 and CDR2: SGHRS and YFSETQ. CDR3 nucleotide sequence: TGCGCCAGCAGCTTCCAACCGGGACAGGGGGAAGAAAAACTGTTTTTT. Translating gives CASSFQPGQGEEKLFF.

This clone was detected only a few times. The rearrangement links TRBV5-6 to TRBJ1-6; D not resolved. Germline V gene sequence: CDR1 SGHDT, CDR2 YYEEEE. This CDR3 region has 13 residues. The V end was cut by 0 bases, the J end by 8 bases, with 6 bases between. In DNA, the CDR3 is TGTGCCAGCAGCTTGGGCGGCGATTCACCCCTCCACTTT. Protein product: CASSLGGDSPLHF.

The V and J genes are TRBV7-3 and TRBJ2-3, with 7 bases matching TRBD1. The CDR3 consists of 15 residues. Germline lookup yields CDR1 SGHTA and CDR2 FQGTGA. V dropped 4 bases and J dropped 0; count of bases not matched to a gene: 4. Here the CDR3 reads CASSSNRGSTDTQYF. Written as DNA, the CDR3 is TGTGCCAGCAGCTCAAACAGGGGTAGCACAGATACGCAGTATTTT. Combining the CDR3 with reference TRBV7-3 and TRBJ2-3 gives the whole variable domain GAGVSQTPSNKVTEKGKYVELRCDPISGHTALYWYRQSLGQGPEFLIYFQGTGAADDSGLPNDRFFAVRPEGSVSTLKIQRTERGDSAVYLCASSSNRGSTDTQYFGPGTRLTVL.

The rearrangement joins TRBV5-1 to TRBJ2-7; 9 positions agree with TRBD1. The ends lost 0 bases at V and 6 bases at J; junction bases unmatched: 7. Per the germline V gene, CDR1 is SGHRS and CDR2 is YFSETQ. The CDR3 is 15 residues long. DNA of the CDR3: TGCGCCAGCAGCTTGGTCGGGACAGGGATTGGCGAGCAGTACTTC. This sequence encodes CASSLVGTGIGEQYF.

The count of this clone is one. The rearrangement uses TRBV5-6 and TRBJ1-2, with D possibly matching TRBD1 (5 bases). The germline V gene encodes CDR1 SGHDT and CDR2 YYEEEE. The CDR3 has 13 amino acids. With 4 bases removed from V and 8 bases from J, the gap between germline ends came to 15 bases. The CDR3 protein is CASSLQGFYGYTF. In DNA, the CDR3 is TGTGCCAGCAGCCTCCAGGGATTTTACGGCTACACCTTC.